Shown below are 31 T cell receptor beta chains from a single sample sequenced in a study of T cell responses to AZD1222 COVID-19 vaccine (dated by TCRdb to the early 2020s). Library preparation used the immunoSEQ multiplex PCR assay. TCRdb provides this immuneACCESS table in a form limited to in-frame rearrangements. Some clones are lacking; in checked studies, under half of them reflect an unresolved V gene, and why the rest are absent is not known. The sample contains about 130,000 clones, more than 85% of them found a single time. The top ten constitute approximately 5% of the sample. This specimen's time point label, interpreted: baseline before first vaccination. Sequencing used peripheral blood, obtained on day 0 of AZD1222 vaccination. These TCRs come from an adult in good health.

This sequence joins TRBV5-8 and TRBJ2-3; D is undetermined. This CDR3 contains 11 residues. Germline V gene data show CDR1 as SGHTS and CDR2 as YDEGEE. The ends were cut back, 4 bases at V and 4 bases at J, with 4 bases in the middle. The CDR3: CASSDSDTQYF. The CDR3 region has the DNA TGTGCCAGCAGCGATTCAGATACGCAGTATTTT. The entire variable domain, with the rest obtained from reference TRBV5-8 and TRBJ2-3, is as follows: EAGVTQSPTHLIKTRGQQATLRCSPISGHTSVYWYQQALGLGLQFLLWYDEGEERNRGNFPPRFSGRQFPNYSSELNVNALELEDSALYLCASSDSDTQYFGPGTRLTVL.

The rearrangement joins TRBV5-1 to TRBJ2-6, with TRBD2 as a possible D gene (5 bases). V lost 5 bases to trimming and J lost 3 bases, with 24 bases between them. CDR1 is SGHRS, CDR2 YFSETQ, per germline. This CDR3 contains 19 residues. The CDR3 sequence is CASSPGMGFEGYGANVLTF. The CDR3 DNA reads as TGCGCCAGCAGTCCTGGAATGGGGTTCGAGGGTTATGGGGCCAACGTCCTGACTTTC.

This chain joins TRBV6-5 and TRBJ1-1, with TRBD1 as a possible D gene (5 bases). Germline V CDR1 and CDR2: MNHEY, SVGAGI. This CDR3 has 13 residues. V gave up 7 bases and J gave up 4 bases, with 13 bases separating them. The CDR3 protein is CASTLGDPTEAFF. CDR3 sequence (DNA): TGTGCCAGCACCCTGGGGGATCCCACTGAAGCTTTCTTT.

The chain links TRBV7-8 to TRBJ2-7; 9 bases map to TRBD1. This CDR3 spans 13 amino acids. CDR1 and CDR2 from the germline V gene are SGHVS and FQNEAQ. V lost 4 bases and J lost 6; bases outside the gene matches: 4. CDR3 sequence reads: CASSSGTGLEQYF. CDR3 sequence (DNA): TGTGCCAGCAGCTCCGGGACAGGGCTCGAGCAGTACTTC. Complete variable domain (other parts from reference TRBV7-8 and TRBJ2-7): GAGVSQSPRYKVAKRGQDVALRCDPISGHVSLFWYQQALGQGPEFLTYFQNEAQLDKSGLPSDRFFAERPEGSVSTLKIQRTQQEDSAVYLCASSSGTGLEQYFGPGTRLTVT.

The chain couples TRBV11-2 to TRBJ2-2; 8 nucleotides agree with TRBD2. This CDR3 has 16 residues. V lost 5 bases and J lost 8; bases outside the gene matches: 13. Germline V lookup: CDR1 SGHAT, CDR2 FQNNGV. The CDR3, as DNA: TGTGCCAGCAGCCATCCAGGCGGGAGGCTTGTAGGGGAGCTGTTTTTT. It is translated as CASSHPGGRLVGELFF.

The chain links TRBV28 to TRBJ2-3; TRBD2 agrees at 13 bases. The CDR3 runs to 16 residues. J lost 4 bases, V lost 2 bases, and 3 bases had no gene match. Germline values: CDR1 MDHEN, CDR2 SYDVKM. As DNA, the CDR3 is TGTGCCAGCAGTTTACAGGGACTAGCGGGATCAGATACGCAGTATTTT. Amino acids: CASSLQGLAGSDTQYF.

This clone showed up just once. V gene TRBV7-9 combines with J gene TRBJ1-4, with 10 positions matching TRBD1. This CDR3 spans 15 amino acids. The J segment lost 7 bases and the V segment lost 5 bases, leaving 7 bases of the junction unmatched. The germline gives CDR1 SEHNR, CDR2 FQNEAQ (reference sequence). CDR3 in DNA: TGTGCCAGCAGCCTCGACAGGGGGCGCGGTGAAAAACTGTTTTTT. It yields the protein CASSLDRGRGEKLFF.

The rearrangement joins TRBV5-1 to TRBJ2-1, with 11 bases aligning to TRBD2. CDR3 length equals 16 residues. With 4 bases clipped from V and 3 bases from J, the junction kept 6 bases outside the gene matches. Germline V CDR1 and CDR2: SGHRS, YFSETQ. CDR3 bases: TGCGCCAGCAGCCCGCAGACTAGCGGGGTCTACAATGAGCAGTTCTTC. Its protein product is CASSPQTSGVYNEQFF. Full variable domain (rest looked up from reference TRBV5-1 and TRBJ2-1): KAGVTQTPRYLIKTRGQQVTLSCSPISGHRSVSWYQQTPGQGLQFLFEYFSETQRNKGNFPGRFSGRQFSNSRSEMNVSTLELGDSALYLCASSPQTSGVYNEQFFGPGTRLTVL.

The V gene is TRBV6-5, the J gene TRBJ1-4; 7 nucleotides line up with TRBD1. Germline V gene lookup returns CDR1 MNHEY and CDR2 SVGAGI. The CDR3 extends over 14 amino acids. J gave up 2 bases and V 6 bases, and 3 bases lay outside the gene matches. The CDR3 protein is CASRAQGTNEKLFF. CDR3 nucleotides: TGTGCCAGCAGGGCACAGGGGACTAATGAAAAACTGTTTTTT.

CDR3 DNA: TGTGCTAGTGGTTTGGATTGGCCCCAGCATTTT. Its protein is CASGLDWPQHF. This sequence joins TRBV12-5 and TRBJ1-5, with no clear D. The V gene lost 1 base and the J gene lost 9 bases, with 4 bases spanning the gap. Germline values: CDR1 LGHNT, CDR2 FRNRAP. This CDR3 spans 11 amino acids.

V usage is TRBV6-1 and J usage is TRBJ1-2; no clear D. Germline CDR1 reads MNHNS; CDR2 reads SASEGT. V gave up 3 bases and J gave up 2 bases, with 10 bases separating them. CDR3 length equals 14 residues. CDR3 sequence: CASSDQRGNYGYTF. The CDR3, as DNA: TGTGCCAGCAGTGATCAACGGGGAAACTATGGCTACACCTTC.

The chain is built from TRBV11-2 and TRBJ2-7; 7 bases fit TRBD1. From germline, CDR1 is SGHAT and CDR2 FQNNGV. This CDR3 is built from 14 residues. V lost 5 bases to trimming and J lost 5 bases; unmatched junction nucleotides: 9. CDR3 sequence reads: CASSPIPTGNEQYF. The CDR3 nucleotides read TGTGCCAGCAGCCCCATCCCGACAGGGAACGAGCAGTACTTC.

This clone was counted once. The chain recombines TRBV9 with TRBJ2-3; no firm D call. V lost 0 bases to trimming and J lost 4 bases, with 3 bases between them. The CDR3 is 12 amino acids. CDR1 SGDLS and CDR2 YYNGEE come from the germline V gene. CDR3 protein: CASSVDADTQYF. The CDR3 bases are TGTGCCAGCAGCGTAGACGCAGATACGCAGTATTTT.

The chain carries TRBV29-1 and TRBJ1-3; weak D call: TRBD1 (6 bases). The CDR3 covers 14 residues. Per germline, CDR1 SQVTM and CDR2 ANQGSEA. The V and J ends lost 6 bases and 2 bases respectively, with 14 bases between them. The CDR3 region is CSVVARQAGNTIYF. In DNA form, the CDR3 reads TGCAGCGTCGTAGCTCGACAGGCTGGAAACACCATATATTTT.

The rearrangement uses TRBV9 and TRBJ2-5; no firm D call. V was shortened by 0 bases and J by 4 bases, with 10 bases between the two germline ends. CDR1 SGDLS and CDR2 YYNGEE come from the germline V gene. The CDR3 spans 14 residues. CDR3 sequence reads: CASSVVSSGETQYF. The CDR3 coding sequence is TGTGCCAGCAGCGTAGTCTCCTCGGGAGAGACCCAGTACTTC.

The rearrangement uses TRBV10-2 and TRBJ1-5; no clear D gene. Trimming cost V 3 bases and J 5 bases, with 8 bases left between them. The germline V gene has CDR1 WSHSY and CDR2 SAAADI. The CDR3 runs to 13 residues. The CDR3 DNA follows: TGCGCCAGCAGTGAAACATGGGATCAGCCCCAGCATTTT. Its translation: CASSETWDQPQHF.

The chain carries TRBV28 and TRBJ1-2; 10 nucleotides align to TRBD1. Germline V gene lookup returns CDR1 MDHEN and CDR2 SYDVKM. V trimming: 2 bases; J trimming: 7 bases; junction bases outside the gene matches: 1. The CDR3 runs to 13 residues. This CDR3 reads CASSLRDRGGYTF. Here the CDR3 DNA reads TGTGCCAGCAGTTTACGGGACAGGGGTGGCTACACCTTC.

The chain combines TRBV10-1 with TRBJ2-7; 9 nucleotides line up with TRBD2. The length of the CDR3 is 15 residues. The J segment lost 2 bases and the V segment lost 4 bases, leaving 6 bases of the junction unmatched. Germline-derived CDR1 and CDR2 are WNHNN and SYGVQD (reference sequence). CDR3 loop: CASSAGGREPYEQYF. CDR3 DNA sequence: TGCGCCAGCAGTGCCGGCGGGAGGGAACCCTACGAGCAGTACTTC.

This clone came up a few times. The chain couples TRBV28 to TRBJ2-7; D is ambiguous. The CDR3 is made up of 13 amino acids. CDR1 MDHEN and CDR2 SYDVKM come from the germline V gene. The V end lost 6 bases, the J end lost 2 bases, and 11 bases lay between the germline ends. CDR3 sequence reads: CASRPDGTYEQYF. For the CDR3, the DNA is TGTGCCAGCAGGCCAGACGGTACCTACGAGCAGTACTTC.

This clone appeared a few times. The rearrangement joins TRBV30 to TRBJ2-5; 11 bases are shared with TRBD2. Trimming at V came to 5 bases and at J to 5 bases, leaving 4 bases not matched to a gene. The CDR3 covers 13 residues. Germline V gene data show CDR1 as GTSNPN and CDR2 as SVGIG (reference sequence). The CDR3 bases are TGTGCCTGGGGACTAGCGGGTTTGGAGACCCAGTACTTC. This sequence encodes CAWGLAGLETQYF.

The gene calls are TRBV15 and TRBJ1-2; TRBD1 is a possible D gene (6 bases). The CDR3 spans 16 residues. V dropped 0 bases and J dropped 4 bases, with 15 bases sitting between them. Germline CDR1 reads LNHNV; CDR2 reads YYDKDF (reference sequence). The CDR3 nucleotides are TGTGCCACCAGCAGAGATGTCCGGACAGCTTCCTATGGCTACACCTTC. Residues: CATSRDVRTASYGYTF.

The genes are TRBV5-1 and TRBJ2-1; the D is unclear. Trimming removed 0 bases at V and 2 bases at J, with 12 bases between. CDR3 length equals 16 residues. CDR1 is SGHRS and CDR2 is YFSETQ in the germline V gene. DNA of the CDR3: TGCGCCAGCAGCTTGGGTGGCCCTTTCCCCTACAATGAGCAGTTCTTC. This sequence encodes CASSLGGPFPYNEQFF.

The rearrangement uses TRBV19 and TRBJ1-6; weak D call: TRBD1 (5 bases). CDR1 is LNHDA and CDR2 is SQIVND in the germline V gene (reference sequence). CDR3 length: 14 residues. Trimming cost V 6 bases and J 10 bases, with 16 bases left between them. The CDR3 loop reads CASRKTQGGSPLHF. CDR3 nucleotides: TGTGCCAGTAGGAAAACTCAGGGAGGATCACCCCTCCACTTT.

The chain couples TRBV5-1 to TRBJ2-1; 12 bases fit TRBD2. Germline CDR1 is SGHRS and CDR2 is YFSETQ. The junction had 1 base not matched to a gene; V was cut back by 2 bases and J by 1 base. This CDR3 has 16 residues. DNA for the CDR3: TGCGCCAGCAGCTTCCTAGCGGGAGGGTCCTACAATGAGCAGTTCTTC. Protein product: CASSFLAGGSYNEQFF.

This chain links TRBV2 with TRBJ1-3; 8 bases align to TRBD1. V lost 5 bases and J lost 4; bases outside the gene matches: 7. The CDR3 totals 15 residues. Germline CDR1 is SNHLY and CDR2 is FYNNEI. The DNA for the CDR3 is TGTGCCAGCAGTAAGGACAGGGCGGGCGGAAACACCATATATTTT. Translation gives CASSKDRAGGNTIYF.

The rearrangement uses TRBV29-1 and TRBJ2-7, with 11 nucleotides matching TRBD2. The V segment lost 6 bases and the J segment 4 bases; nucleotides outside the gene matches: 5. Germline CDR1 reads SQVTM; CDR2 reads ANQGSEA. The CDR3 contains 13 residues. CDR3 protein: CSVAGTSGYEQYF. The CDR3 bases are TGCAGCGTGGCTGGGACTAGCGGATACGAGCAGTACTTC.

The V and J genes are TRBV19 and TRBJ2-7, with TRBD2 as a possible D gene (6 bases). This CDR3 comprises 13 residues. The germline CDR1 and CDR2 sequences are LNHDA and SQIVND (reference sequence). V was clipped by 7 bases and J by 6 bases, with 16 bases between them. The CDR3 here is CASNPGLGAEQYF. The CDR3 region has the DNA TGTGCCAGTAATCCGGGACTTGGGGCCGAGCAGTACTTC.

Here the CDR3 DNA reads TGTGCCAGTAGTATAGTCACAGGAACGTACTATGGCTACACCTTC. The encoded protein is CASSIVTGTYYGYTF. The chain recombines TRBV19 with TRBJ1-2; possible D gene TRBD1, 5 bases. This CDR3 is 15 amino acids long. V lost 1 base to trimming and J lost 3 bases, with 12 bases between them. CDR1 is LNHDA and CDR2 is SQIVND in the germline V gene (reference sequence).

The rearrangement links TRBV5-1 to TRBJ2-7; 10 nucleotides agree with TRBD1. The CDR3 sequence is 14 residues long. With V trimmed by 7 bases and J by 7 bases, 11 bases remained unmatched. Germline V gives CDR1 SGHRS, CDR2 YFSETQ. For the CDR3, the DNA is TGCGCCAGCGCCCCGGGACAGGGGTCGTGGGAGCAGTACTTC. The encoded protein is CASAPGQGSWEQYF.

This clone appeared a single time. This chain links TRBV30 with TRBJ1-2; 11 nucleotides agree with TRBD1. Germline CDR1 and CDR2: GTSNPN and SVGIG (reference sequence). V lost 3 bases and J lost 4; bases outside the gene matches: 4. CDR3 size: 14 residues. Written as DNA, the CDR3 is TGTGCCTGGAGGTGGGGACAGGGGGGCTATGGCTACACCTTC. It encodes CAWRWGQGGYGYTF.

The chain has TRBV29-1 and TRBJ2-7; a possible D gene is TRBD2 (6 bases). This CDR3 region has 13 residues. V lost 6 bases and J 2 bases, leaving 14 bases between the germline ends. Germline lookup yields CDR1 SQVTM and CDR2 ANQGSEA. DNA for the CDR3: TGCAGCGTGGGGGGAACGACCACCTACGAGCAGTACTTC. Encoded protein: CSVGGTTTYEQYF.